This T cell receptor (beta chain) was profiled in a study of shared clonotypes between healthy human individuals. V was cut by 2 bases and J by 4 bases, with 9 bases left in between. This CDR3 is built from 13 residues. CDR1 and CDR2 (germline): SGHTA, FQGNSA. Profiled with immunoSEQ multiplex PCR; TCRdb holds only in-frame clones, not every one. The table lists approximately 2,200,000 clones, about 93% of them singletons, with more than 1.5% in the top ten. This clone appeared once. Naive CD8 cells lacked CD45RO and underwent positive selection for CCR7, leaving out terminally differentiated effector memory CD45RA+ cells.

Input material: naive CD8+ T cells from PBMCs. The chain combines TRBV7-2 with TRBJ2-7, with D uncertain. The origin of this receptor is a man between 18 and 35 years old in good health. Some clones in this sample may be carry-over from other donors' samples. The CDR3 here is CASSLSPSYEQYF. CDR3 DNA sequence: TGTGCCAGCAGCTTATCCCCCAGTTACGAGCAGTACTTC.